Here is one T cell receptor beta chain with its context. The data originate from a study of T cell changes during pregnancy in multiple sclerosis. Here immunoSEQ multiplex PCR was the method, and the copy in TCRdb shows in-frame clones only, minus some. The sample includes some 97,000 clones, approximately 90% of them seen just once. Germline CDR1 SGHNT, CDR2 YYREEE (reference sequence). The CDR3 extends over 15 amino acids. V was clipped by 2 bases and J by 2 bases; unmatched bases: 3. The sequencing here drew on peripheral blood, taken after pregnancy. The sequence was obtained from a female donor with multiple sclerosis, enrolled in a pregnancy study. This chain links TRBV5-4 with TRBJ2-3; TRBD2 matches 9 bases. CDR3 nucleotide sequence: TGTGCCAGCAGCTTCCTAGCGGGGTTCACAGATACGCAGTATTTT. This translates into CASSFLAGFTDTQYF.